Below, one TCR beta chain is given with its context. This sample was included in a study of blood T cell repertoires in COVID-19. Study at large: Material from acute and convalescent COVID-19 was sourced from the United States, Italy and Spain. PBMCs, B-cell-depleted T cells, or T cells were the source of the cDNA or gDNA that made up the material.

CDR1 is LGHDT, CDR2 YNNKEL, per germline (reference sequence). CDR3 length: 15 residues. The trim removed 4 bases at V and 3 bases at J, leaving 2 bases unmatched. In the authors' methods: Reference gene primers were amplified, and this amplification served to estimate nucleated cell counts. Sequenced by immunoSEQ multiplex PCR; TCRdb stores in-frame clones only, minus some. V and J calls and clone size are as listed in that table; D and trimming were resolved from the DNA. In the table there are over 130,000 clones, 76% of which are singletons. This TCR derives from a woman aged 80 or over with active or convalescent COVID-19. The sample consisted of peripheral blood. The chain combines TRBV3-1 (or the pseudogene TRBV3-2) with TRBJ1-5, with TRBD1 matching over 11 bases. The CDR3 DNA follows: TGTGCCAGCAGCCGGGACAGGGGGGACAATCAGCCCCAGCATTTT. It specifies CASSRDRGDNQPQHF.